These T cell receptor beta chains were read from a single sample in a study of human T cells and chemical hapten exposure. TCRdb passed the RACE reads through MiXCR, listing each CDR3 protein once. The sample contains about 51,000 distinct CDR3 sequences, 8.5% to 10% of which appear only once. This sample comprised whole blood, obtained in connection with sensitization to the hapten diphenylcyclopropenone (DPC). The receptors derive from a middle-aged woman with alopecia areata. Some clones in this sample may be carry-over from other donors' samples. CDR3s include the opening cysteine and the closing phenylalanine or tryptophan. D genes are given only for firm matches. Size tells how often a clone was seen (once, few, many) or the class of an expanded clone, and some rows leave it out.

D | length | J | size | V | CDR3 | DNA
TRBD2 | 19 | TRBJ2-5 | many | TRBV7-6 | CASSPPSLAGYPRRETQYF | TGTGCCAGCAGCCCACCTTCACTAGCGGGGTACCCCCGGAGGGAGACCCAGTACTTC
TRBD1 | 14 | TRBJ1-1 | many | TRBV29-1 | CSVGEGQGHTEAFF | TGCAGCGTTGGGGAGGGACAGGGACATACTGAAGCTTTCTTT
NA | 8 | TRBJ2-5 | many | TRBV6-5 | CASSTQYF | TGTGCCAGCTCGACCCAGTACTTC
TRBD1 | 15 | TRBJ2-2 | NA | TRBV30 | CAWSVRGRDTGELFF | TGTGCCTGGAGTGTCAGGGGGCGGGACACCGGGGAGCTGTTTTTT
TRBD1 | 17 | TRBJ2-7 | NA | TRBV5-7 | CASSFSWDRPWGYEQYF | TGTGCCAGCAGCTTCTCCTGGGACAGACCATGGGGCTACGAGCAGTACTTC
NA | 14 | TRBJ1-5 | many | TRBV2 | CASSEAIGNQPQHF | TGTGCCAGCAGTGAAGCGATCGGTAATCAGCCCCAGCATTTT
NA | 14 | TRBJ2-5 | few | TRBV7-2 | CASSFLAGSETQYF | TGTGCCAGCAGCTTCCTAGCAGGGTCAGAGACCCAGTACTTC
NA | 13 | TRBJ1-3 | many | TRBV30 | CAWKHTSGNTIYF | TGTGCCTGGAAGCACACCTCTGGAAACACCATATATTTT
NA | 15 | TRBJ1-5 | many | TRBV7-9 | CASSSPGVGDQPQHF | TGTGCCAGCAGCTCTCCAGGGGTCGGCGATCAGCCCCAGCATTTT
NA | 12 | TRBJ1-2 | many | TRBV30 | CAWSHRNYGYTF | TGTGCCTGGAGTCACAGAAACTATGGCTACACCTTC
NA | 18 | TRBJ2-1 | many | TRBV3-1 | CASSPWRRRGTNHNEQFF | TGTGCCAGCAGCCCCTGGCGACGCAGGGGGACTAATCACAATGAGCAGTTCTTC
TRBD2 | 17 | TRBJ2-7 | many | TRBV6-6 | CASSLQTSGGPRDEQYF | TGTGCCAGCAGTTTACAGACTAGCGGGGGCCCTCGGGACGAGCAGTACTTC
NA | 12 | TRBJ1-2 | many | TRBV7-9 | CASSLLADRYTF | TGTGCCAGCAGCCTACTGGCTGATCGCTACACCTTC
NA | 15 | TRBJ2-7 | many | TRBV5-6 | CASSLQDRATYEQYF | TGTGCCAGCAGCTTACAGGACAGAGCTACCTACGAGCAGTACTTC
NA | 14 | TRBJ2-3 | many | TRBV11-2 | CASSLEGAGDTQYF | TGTGCCAGCAGCTTAGAGGGGGCGGGAGATACGCAGTATTTT
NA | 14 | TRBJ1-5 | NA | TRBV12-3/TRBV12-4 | CASSFAGSNQPQHF | TGTGCCAGCAGTTTTGCCGGGTCAAATCAGCCCCAGCATTTT
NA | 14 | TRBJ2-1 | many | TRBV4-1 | CASSQVLASNEQFF | TGCGCCAGCAGCCAAGTTCTAGCTAGCAATGAGCAGTTCTTC
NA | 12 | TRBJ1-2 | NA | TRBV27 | CASSLAGDGYTF | TGTGCCAGCAGTTTAGCAGGGGATGGCTACACCTTC
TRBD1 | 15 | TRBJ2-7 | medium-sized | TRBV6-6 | CASSPGQGFSYEQYF | TGTGCCAGCAGTCCCGGACAGGGGTTTTCCTACGAGCAGTACTTC
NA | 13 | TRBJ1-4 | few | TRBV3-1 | CASSQDSGGKLFF | TGTGCCAGCAGCCAAGATTCGGGGGGAAAACTGTTTTTT
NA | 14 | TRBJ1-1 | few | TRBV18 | CASSPPGPNTEAFF | TGTGCCAGCTCACCTCCAGGCCCGAACACTGAAGCTTTCTTT
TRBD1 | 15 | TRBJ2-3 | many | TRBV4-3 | CASSQDRGWTGAVYF | TGCGCCAGCAGCCAAGATCGGGGGTGGACAGGGGCCGTGTATTTT
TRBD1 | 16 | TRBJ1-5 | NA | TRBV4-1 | CASSQAGQDLNQPQHF | TGCGCCAGCAGCCAAGCTGGACAGGACCTTAATCAGCCCCAGCATTTT
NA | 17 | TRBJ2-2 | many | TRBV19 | CASSIEPQVIRTGELFF | TGTGCCAGTAGTATAGAGCCTCAGGTCATTAGAACCGGGGAGCTGTTTTTT
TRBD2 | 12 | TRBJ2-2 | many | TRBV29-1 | CSVSGRSGELFF | TGCAGCGTTTCCGGGAGGAGCGGGGAGCTGTTTTTT
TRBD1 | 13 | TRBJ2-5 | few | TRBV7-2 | CASSLKQGETQYF | TGTGCCAGCAGCTTGAAACAGGGGGAGACCCAGTACTTC
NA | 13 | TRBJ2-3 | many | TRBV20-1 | CSARARLADTQYF | TGCAGTGCTAGAGCCCGACTAGCAGATACGCAGTATTTT
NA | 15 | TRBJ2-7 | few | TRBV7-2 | CASSGRTVSSYEQYF | TGTGCCAGCAGCGGAAGGACGGTTAGCTCCTACGAGCAGTACTTC
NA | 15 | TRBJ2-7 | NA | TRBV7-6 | CASNVGGRTDYEQYF | TGTGCCAGCAACGTAGGGGGAAGGACAGATTACGAGCAGTACTTC
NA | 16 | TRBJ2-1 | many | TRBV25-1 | CASSELMAGTYNEQFF | TGTGCCAGCAGTGAATTAATGGCAGGGACATACAATGAGCAGTTCTTC
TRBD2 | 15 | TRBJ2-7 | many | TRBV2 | CASSEGTSGVGEQYF | TGTGCCAGCAGTGAAGGGACTAGCGGGGTGGGAGAGCAGTACTTC
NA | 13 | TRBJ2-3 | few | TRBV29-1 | CSVEAGNTDTQYF | TGCAGCGTTGAAGCGGGGAACACAGATACGCAGTATTTT
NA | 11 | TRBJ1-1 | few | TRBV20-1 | CSASDGTEAFF | TGCAGTGCTAGCGATGGGACTGAAGCTTTCTTT
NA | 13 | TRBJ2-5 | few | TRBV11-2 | CASKQGSWETQYF | TGTGCCAGCAAGCAGGGGTCGTGGGAGACCCAGTACTTC
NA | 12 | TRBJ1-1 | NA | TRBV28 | CASSFGDREAFF | TGTGCCAGCAGTTTCGGGGATAGGGAAGCTTTCTTT
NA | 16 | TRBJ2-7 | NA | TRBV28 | CASSFSLGMASYEQYF | TGTGCCAGCAGCTTTAGCCTAGGGATGGCCTCCTACGAGCAGTACTTC
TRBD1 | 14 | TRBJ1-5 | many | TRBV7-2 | CASSAGQGRQPQHF | TGTGCCAGCAGCGCGGGACAGGGGCGTCAGCCCCAGCATTTT
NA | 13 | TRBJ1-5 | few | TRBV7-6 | CASSPNRNQPQHF | TGTGCCAGCAGCCCTAATCGGAATCAGCCCCAGCATTTT
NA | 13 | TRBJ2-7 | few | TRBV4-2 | CASSQELAVEQYF | TGTGCCAGCAGCCAAGAGCTGGCGGTCGAGCAGTACTTC
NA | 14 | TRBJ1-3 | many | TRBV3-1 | CASSRHLTGNTIYF | TGTGCCAGCAGCCGCCACCTTACAGGAAACACCATATATTTT
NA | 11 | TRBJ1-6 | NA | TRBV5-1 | CASSLGGTLHF | TGCGCCAGCAGCTTGGGGGGCACCCTCCACTTT
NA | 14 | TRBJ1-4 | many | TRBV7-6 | CASSPGRVDEKLFF | TGTGCCAGCAGCCCGGGGCGCGTGGATGAAAAACTGTTTTTT
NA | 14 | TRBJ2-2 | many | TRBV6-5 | CASRSLGQGGELFF | TGTGCCAGCCGATCTCTGGGCCAGGGCGGGGAGCTGTTTTTT
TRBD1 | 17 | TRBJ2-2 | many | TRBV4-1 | CASSQEMTGFVAGELFF | TGCGCCAGCAGCCAAGAGATGACAGGGTTTGTCGCCGGGGAGCTGTTTTTT
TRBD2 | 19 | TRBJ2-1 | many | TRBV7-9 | CASAPPGLAAMISYNEQFF | TGTGCCAGCGCCCCCCCGGGACTAGCGGCGATGATCTCCTACAATGAGCAGTTCTTC
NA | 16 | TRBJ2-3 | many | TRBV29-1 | CSAAPLLGVSTDTQYF | TGCAGCGCCGCTCCCTTGTTGGGGGTAAGCACAGATACGCAGTATTTT
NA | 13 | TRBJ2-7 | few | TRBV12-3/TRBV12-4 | CASSTQAAYEQYF | TGTGCCAGCAGCACGCAGGCTGCCTACGAGCAGTACTTC
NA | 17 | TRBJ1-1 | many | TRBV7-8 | CASSLWASRKLNTEAFF | TGTGCCAGCAGCTTATGGGCCAGCCGTAAATTGAACACTGAAGCTTTCTTT
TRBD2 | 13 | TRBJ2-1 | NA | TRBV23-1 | CASSPGGYNEQFF | TGCGCCAGCAGTCCGGGAGGGTACAATGAGCAGTTCTTC
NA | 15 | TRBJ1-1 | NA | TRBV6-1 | CATNSRQGGNTEAFF | TGTGCCACAAATTCCAGGCAGGGAGGGAACACTGAAGCTTTCTTT
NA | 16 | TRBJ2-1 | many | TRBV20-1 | CSAGLPRGPVYNEQFF | TGCAGTGCTGGCCTACCGCGGGGGCCAGTCTACAATGAGCAGTTCTTC
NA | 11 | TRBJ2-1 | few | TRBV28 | CASTRRSEQFF | TGTGCCAGCACCCGGAGGAGTGAGCAGTTCTTC
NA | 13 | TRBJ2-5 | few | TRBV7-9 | CASSSPPQETQYF | TGTGCCAGCAGCTCCCCTCCGCAAGAGACCCAGTACTTC
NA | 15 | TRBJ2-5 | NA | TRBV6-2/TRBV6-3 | CASSQFGDMQETQYF | TGTGCCAGCAGTCAGTTTGGGGATATGCAAGAGACCCAGTACTTC